Each of the 30 T cell receptor beta chains below was sequenced from the same sample in a study of radiotherapy plus CTLA-4 blockade in lung cancer. Assay used: immunoSEQ multiplex PCR; TCRdb lists only in-frame clones, some missing. The sample yields approximately 76,000 clones, 78% seen once. Specimen: peripheral blood, collected from a patient treated with radiotherapy plus ipilimumab. These receptors were obtained from a human donor with non-small cell lung cancer who had a partial response to radiotherapy plus ipilimumab. Some clones in this sample may be carry-over from other donors' samples.

V gene TRBV5-1 combines with J gene TRBJ1-3; 9 bases map to TRBD1. CDR3 length: 15 residues. The V and J ends lost 4 bases and 4 bases, in that order; junction bases with no gene match: 6. Germline CDR1 is SGHRS and CDR2 is YFSETQ. The CDR3: CASSVGQGTGNTIYF. The CDR3 DNA follows: TGCGCCAGCAGCGTAGGACAGGGGACAGGAAACACCATATATTTT.

This chain joins TRBV5-6 and TRBJ1-3; 10 bases align to TRBD1. The CDR3 is 13 amino acids. Germline values: CDR1 SGHDT, CDR2 YYEEEE. V trimming: 4 bases; J trimming: 14 bases; junction bases outside the gene matches: 9. DNA for the CDR3: TGTGCCAGCAGCGCCCATTCCGGGACAGGGGTATATTTT. This translates into CASSAHSGTGVYF.

The V gene is TRBV7-7, the J gene TRBJ2-7; 7 positions match TRBD1. V shed 1 base, J shed 2 bases, and the junction held 2 bases outside the gene matches. The CDR3 length is 14 residues. Germline V CDR1 and CDR2: SSHAT, FNYEAQ (reference sequence). The CDR3 loop is CASSLGQGAYEQYF. The CDR3 region has the DNA TGTGCCAGCAGCTTAGGTCAGGGGGCCTACGAGCAGTACTTC.

The chain combines TRBV30 with TRBJ1-1, with D unclear. CDR3 size: 13 residues. Germline CDR1 is GTSNPN and CDR2 is SVGIG (reference sequence). The germline V and J ends were trimmed by 2 bases and 5 bases, with 12 bases remaining between them. CDR3 protein: CAWSFGRGTEAFF. For the CDR3, the DNA is TGTGCCTGGAGTTTCGGGAGAGGGACTGAAGCTTTCTTT. Full variable domain (remainder filled in from reference TRBV30 and TRBJ1-1): SQTIHQWPATLVQPVGSPLSLECTVEGTSNPNLYWYRQAAGRGLQLLFYSVGIGQISSEVPQNLSASRPQDRQFILSSKKLLLSDSGFYLCAWSFGRGTEAFFGQGTRLTVV.

This chain connects TRBV12-5 to TRBJ2-5; 7 nucleotides align to TRBD1. With V trimmed by 3 bases and J by 5 bases, 3 bases remained unmatched. Germline lookup yields CDR1 LGHNT and CDR2 FRNRAP. The length of the CDR3 is 13 residues. The CDR3 here is CASGFDRAETQYF. The CDR3 bases are TGTGCTAGTGGTTTCGACAGGGCGGAGACCCAGTACTTC. Variable domain in full (rest from reference TRBV12-5 and TRBJ2-5): DARVTQTPRHKVTEMGQEVTMRCQPILGHNTVFWYRQTMMQGLELLAYFRNRAPLDDSGMPKDRFSAEMPDATLATLKIQPSEPRDSAVYFCASGFDRAETQYFGPGTRLLVL.

This chain joins TRBV6-1 and TRBJ1-2, with D maybe TRBD1 (6 bases). Trimming removed 6 bases from V and 6 bases from J, with 14 bases in between. Germline V CDR1 and CDR2: MNHNS, SASEGT. There are 13 residues in the CDR3. The CDR3: CASRANRVDGYTF. Here the CDR3 DNA reads TGTGCCAGCAGGGCTAACAGGGTTGATGGCTACACCTTC.

CDR3 residues: CASSTKRGAPTDTQYF. The CDR3 nucleotides are TGTGCCAGCAGCACAAAGCGGGGCGCTCCCACAGATACGCAGTATTTT. V usage is TRBV5-4 and J usage is TRBJ2-3; 7 bases are shared with TRBD2. CDR3 length: 16 amino acids. Per the germline V gene, CDR1 is SGHNT and CDR2 is YYREEE (reference sequence). The V segment lost 4 bases and the J segment 2 bases; nucleotides outside the gene matches: 10. Using reference TRBV5-4 and TRBJ2-3 for the parts outside the CDR3, the full variable domain is ETGVTQSPTHLIKTRGQQVTLRCSSQSGHNTVSWYQQALGQGPQFIFQYYREEENGRGNFPPRFSGLQFPNYSSELNVNALELDDSALYLCASSTKRGAPTDTQYFGPGTRLTVL.

This clone was observed a single time. This rearrangement joins TRBV28 to TRBJ2-1, with TRBD1 identical over 8 bases. The CDR3 has 11 residues. Trimming took 2 bases from V and 12 from J; bases not matched to a gene: 0. Germline CDR1 reads MDHEN; CDR2 reads SYDVKM. CDR3 in DNA: TGTGCCAGCAGTTTAGGACAGGGGCAGTTCTTC. Protein sequence: CASSLGQGQFF.

The table lists this clone with a few counts. This chain links TRBV18 with TRBJ1-5, with 8 bases matching TRBD1. Germline values: CDR1 KGHSH, CDR2 LQKENI. The junction had 3 bases not matched to a gene; V was cut back by 6 bases and J by 5 bases. The CDR3 totals 13 residues. The CDR3 region is CASSDRDDQPQHF. In nucleotides, the CDR3 is TGTGCCAGCTCGGACAGGGACGATCAGCCCCAGCATTTT.

The V call is TRBV11-1, the J call TRBJ2-5, with TRBD1 identical over 9 bases. Germline CDR1 and CDR2: SGHAT and FQDESV (reference sequence). J lost 4 bases, V lost 7 bases, and 13 bases had no gene match. The CDR3 spans 16 residues. CDR3 sequence: CASTLRMGTGLETQYF. The CDR3 nucleotides read TGTGCCAGCACCCTTAGGATGGGGACAGGGTTAGAGACCCAGTACTTC.

The chain joins TRBV18 to TRBJ1-3; 8 nucleotides align to TRBD1. Per the germline V gene, CDR1 is KGHSH and CDR2 is LQKENI. The CDR3 has 17 amino acids. V shed 2 bases, J shed 0 bases, and the junction held 6 bases outside the gene matches. The DNA for the CDR3 is TGTGCCAGCTCACCAACAGGGGGGTTTGACTCTGGAAACACCATATATTTT. It translates to CASSPTGGFDSGNTIYF. The full variable domain, in which reference TRBV18 and TRBJ1-3 provide the parts outside the CDR3, is NAGVMQNPRHLVRRRGQEARLRCSPMKGHSHVYWYRQLPEEGLKFMVYLQKENIIDESGMPKERFSAEFPKEGPSILRIQQVVRGDSAAYFCASSPTGGFDSGNTIYFGEGSWLTVV.

The rearrangement joins TRBV7-9 to TRBJ2-5; D is perhaps TRBD2 (5 bases). V shed 7 bases and J shed 10 bases, with 16 bases lying between them. Germline V lookup: CDR1 SEHNR, CDR2 FQNEAQ (reference sequence). The CDR3 covers 12 residues. The CDR3 spells CASMRTGGGQYF. The CDR3 bases are TGTGCCAGCATGCGGACCGGAGGAGGCCAGTACTTC.

This clone is labeled medium-sized. V gene TRBV19 combines with J gene TRBJ1-6; 9 bases align to TRBD1. The junction had 7 bases not matched to a gene; V was cut back by 0 bases and J by 10 bases. The germline CDR1 and CDR2 sequences are LNHDA and SQIVND (reference sequence). The CDR3 contains 16 residues. The CDR3 coding sequence is TGTGCCAGTAGTATAGACCGGACAGGGGTAAGGTCACCCCTCCACTTT. Translated: CASSIDRTGVRSPLHF. The complete variable domain, with remaining parts taken from reference TRBV19 and TRBJ1-6, reads DGGITQSPKYLFRKEGQNVTLSCEQNLNHDAMYWYRQDPGQGLRLIYYSQIVNDFQKGDIAEGYSVSREKKESFPLTVTSAQKNPTAFYLCASSIDRTGVRSPLHFGNGTRLTVT.

This clone appeared once. The genes are TRBV2 and TRBJ2-5; maybe TRBD2 (5 bases). The germline CDR1 and CDR2 sequences are SNHLY and FYNNEI. CDR3 length: 13 residues. V was cut by 6 bases and J by 7 bases, with 15 bases left in between. CDR3 sequence: CASSERVGGTQYF. The CDR3 nucleotides are TGTGCCAGCAGCGAGAGGGTAGGAGGGACCCAGTACTTC.

The gene calls are TRBV7-9 and TRBJ2-7, with D possibly matching TRBD1 (6 bases). The germline V and J ends were trimmed by 7 bases and 4 bases, with 11 bases remaining between them. Germline V CDR1 and CDR2: SEHNR, FQNEAQ (reference sequence). The CDR3 is 12 residues long. The CDR3 DNA is TGTGCCAGCACCACACAGGGATACGAGCAGTACTTC. Translating it yields CASTTQGYEQYF.

The J gene is TRBJ2-5, the V gene TRBV21-1; the table's D call, TRBD1, was not checked against the DNA. TRBV21-1 is termed a pseudogene. The CDR3 runs 17 residues. The CDR3, as DNA: TGTGCCAGCAGCAAAGGCCACACCGACAGTAACCAAGAGACCCAGTACTTC. Its protein is CASSKGHTDSNQETQYF.

This clone has only one observation. The J gene is TRBJ2-5, the V gene TRBV28; D unclear. Trimming cost V 5 bases and J 7 bases, with 14 bases left between them. The CDR3 extends over 13 amino acids. Per germline, CDR1 MDHEN and CDR2 SYDVKM. CDR3 region: CASSATPRLTQYF. For the CDR3, the DNA is TGTGCCAGCAGTGCGACTCCGCGGTTGACCCAGTACTTC.

This chain joins TRBV15 and TRBJ1-6; D not resolved. Looked up from germline, CDR1 is LNHNV and CDR2 is YYDKDF (reference sequence). Trimming took 0 bases from V and 9 from J, leaving 6 bases between them. The CDR3 runs to 13 residues. CDR3 DNA sequence: TGTGCCACCAGCAGAGATCCTACTTCACCCCTCCACTTT. Translating it yields CATSRDPTSPLHF.

J is TRBJ2-1 and V is TRBV2, with 9 bases fitting TRBD2. The CDR3 extends over 16 amino acids. Germline CDR1 and CDR2: SNHLY and FYNNEI. V was pared by 1 base and J by 10 bases, with 11 bases of the junction left unmatched. DNA for the CDR3: TGTGCCAGCAGTGAAGGGCAAGCGGGGGGCTTGCAAGAGCAGTTCTTC. Amino acids: CASSEGQAGGLQEQFF.

This clone was detected once. This chain connects TRBV30 to TRBJ1-6; TRBD1 matches at 8 bases. V lost 1 base and J lost 9; bases outside the gene matches: 5. In germline, CDR1 is GTSNPN, CDR2 SVGIG (reference sequence). This CDR3 is built from 14 residues. The chain's CDR3 is CAWSATGGSSPLHF. The DNA for the CDR3 is TGTGCCTGGAGTGCTACAGGGGGGAGTTCACCCCTCCACTTT. Supplemented by reference TRBV30 and TRBJ1-6, the full variable domain reads SQTIHQWPATLVQPVGSPLSLECTVEGTSNPNLYWYRQAAGRGLQLLFYSVGIGQISSEVPQNLSASRPQDRQFILSSKKLLLSDSGFYLCAWSATGGSSPLHFGNGTRLTVT.

The chain combines TRBV23-1 with TRBJ2-7; D perhaps matches TRBD2 (5 bases). TRBV23-1 is an open reading frame, and its role is uncertain. The CDR3 sequence is 16 residues long. V was shortened by 0 bases and J by 1 base, with 13 bases between the two germline ends. The DNA of the CDR3 is TGCGCCAGCAGTCAATCGACCGGGAACTTTTCCTACGAGCAGTACTTC. Encoded protein: CASSQSTGNFSYEQYF.

This chain connects TRBV19 to TRBJ2-1; perhaps TRBD1 as D (6 bases). The V and J ends lost 5 bases and 4 bases respectively, with 18 bases between them. The CDR3 is made up of 16 amino acids. CDR1 and CDR2 from the germline V gene are LNHDA and SQIVND (reference sequence). CDR3 in amino acids: CASSLTATGKYNEQFF. CDR3 bases: TGTGCCAGTAGTCTAACCGCGACAGGAAAGTACAATGAGCAGTTCTTC.

The chain employs TRBV5-1 and TRBJ2-1; 12 nucleotides line up with TRBD2. Germline V CDR1 and CDR2: SGHRS, YFSETQ. The CDR3 loop spans 15 amino acids. V dropped 4 bases and J dropped 9; count of bases not matched to a gene: 8. The CDR3 region is CASSRGLAGESEQFF. In DNA form, the CDR3 reads TGCGCCAGCAGCAGGGGACTAGCGGGCGAATCTGAGCAGTTCTTC.

The J gene is TRBJ2-7, the V gene TRBV4-1; TRBD2 is a possible D gene (6 bases). Trimming left V 0 bases short and J 5 bases short, with 14 bases between. In germline, CDR1 is MGHRA, CDR2 YSYEKL. This CDR3 has 15 amino acids. The CDR3 DNA sequence: TGCGCCAGCAGCCAAGAGGGCAGGGAGGATCACGAGCAGTACTTC. This codes for CASSQEGREDHEQYF.

This chain uses TRBV6-1 with TRBJ2-7, with 9 bases fitting TRBD1. In germline, CDR1 is MNHNS, CDR2 SASEGT. The CDR3 spans 15 residues. Trimming removed 7 bases from V and 3 bases from J; junction bases left unmatched: 10. In DNA, the CDR3 is TGTGCCAGCACCGAACCCGGGACAGGGCACTACGAGCAGTACTTC. It specifies CASTEPGTGHYEQYF.

This clone has only a few counts. This chain joins TRBV18 and TRBJ2-7; 11 bases are a match to TRBD1. J gave up 2 bases and V 5 bases, and 5 bases lay outside the gene matches. Germline V gene lookup returns CDR1 KGHSH and CDR2 LQKENI. The CDR3 spans 15 residues. The CDR3 here is CASSSPGQGAYEQYF. The DNA for the CDR3 is TGTGCCAGCTCATCCCCGGGACAGGGGGCCTACGAGCAGTACTTC. Looking up the rest from reference TRBV18 and TRBJ2-7 gives the full variable domain: NAGVMQNPRHLVRRRGQEARLRCSPMKGHSHVYWYRQLPEEGLKFMVYLQKENIIDESGMPKERFSAEFPKEGPSILRIQQVVRGDSAAYFCASSSPGQGAYEQYFGPGTRLTVT.

This clone appeared once. J is TRBJ2-7 and V is TRBV30; 9 bases agree with TRBD2. J lost 9 bases, V lost 8 bases, and 14 bases had no gene match. The germline V gene has CDR1 GTSNPN and CDR2 SVGIG (reference sequence). The CDR3 is 13 residues long. CDR3: CAASGTSSPGQYF. In DNA, the CDR3 is TGTGCCGCCTCGGGGACTAGCTCTCCCGGGCAGTACTTC.

The V and J genes are TRBV5-1 and TRBJ2-5, with TRBD2 identical over 11 bases. The CDR3 is 15 residues long. V lost 2 bases and J lost 10; bases outside the gene matches: 10. In germline, CDR1 is SGHRS, CDR2 YFSETQ. The CDR3 nucleotides are TGCGCCAGCAGCTTACCGGGACTAGCGGCAGGGGGCCAGTACTTC. Residues: CASSLPGLAAGGQYF. Variable domain in full (rest from reference TRBV5-1 and TRBJ2-5): KAGVTQTPRYLIKTRGQQVTLSCSPISGHRSVSWYQQTPGQGLQFLFEYFSETQRNKGNFPGRFSGRQFSNSRSEMNVSTLELGDSALYLCASSLPGLAAGGQYFGPGTRLLVL.

The chain has TRBV7-9 and TRBJ1-1; D might be TRBD1 (5 bases). Germline V gives CDR1 SEHNR, CDR2 FQNEAQ (reference sequence). V dropped 3 bases and J dropped 4 bases, with 12 bases sitting between them. The CDR3 runs 14 residues. For the CDR3, the DNA is TGTGCCAGCAGCTTTACGGGGGGTGGCACTGAAGCTTTCTTT. It is translated as CASSFTGGGTEAFF.

The J gene is TRBJ2-1, the V gene TRBV2, with 12 bases that match TRBD1. This CDR3 spans 17 amino acids. The ends lost 10 bases at V and 1 base at J; junction bases unmatched: 11. CDR1 is SNHLY and CDR2 is FYNNEI in the germline V gene. CDR3 sequence (DNA): TGTGCCATCGTCCCGGGACAGGGGGCGAAATCCTACAATGAGCAGTTCTTC. It translates to CAIVPGQGAKSYNEQFF.